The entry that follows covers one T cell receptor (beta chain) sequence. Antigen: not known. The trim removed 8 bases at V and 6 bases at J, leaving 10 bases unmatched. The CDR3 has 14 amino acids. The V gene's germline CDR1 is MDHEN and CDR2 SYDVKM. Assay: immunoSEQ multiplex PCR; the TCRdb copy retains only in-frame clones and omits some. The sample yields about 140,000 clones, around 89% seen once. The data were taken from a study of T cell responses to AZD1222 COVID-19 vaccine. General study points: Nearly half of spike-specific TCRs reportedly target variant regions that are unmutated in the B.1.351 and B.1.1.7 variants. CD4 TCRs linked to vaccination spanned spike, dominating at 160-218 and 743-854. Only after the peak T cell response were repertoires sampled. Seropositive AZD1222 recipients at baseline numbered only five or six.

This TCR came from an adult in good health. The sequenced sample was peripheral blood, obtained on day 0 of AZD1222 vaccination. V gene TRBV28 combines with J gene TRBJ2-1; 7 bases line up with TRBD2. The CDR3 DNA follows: TGTGCCAGCTTGACTAGCCCTAGGGGCAATGAGCAGTTCTTC. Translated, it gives CASLTSPRGNEQFF. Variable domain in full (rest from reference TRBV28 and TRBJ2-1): DVKVTQSSRYLVKRTGEKVFLECVQDMDHENMFWYRQDPGLGLRLIYFSYDVKMKEKGDIPEGYSVSREKKERFSLILESASTNQTSMYLCASLTSPRGNEQFFGPGTRLTVL.